The sequence of this T cell receptor (beta chain) was determined in a study of blood T cell repertoires in COVID-19. The CDR3 is made up of 14 amino acids. J was trimmed by 2 bases and V by 6 bases; bases with no gene match: 4. The germline gives CDR1 MDHEN, CDR2 SYDVKM. Clones were sequenced by immunoSEQ multiplex PCR, and TCRdb holds only the in-frame ones, with some missing. The sample records roughly 190,000 clones, approximately 85% being singletons. This receptor was obtained from a woman aged 55-69 years with acute or convalescent COVID-19. Sequencing was performed on peripheral blood. The V and J genes are TRBV28 and TRBJ1-1, with 9 bases that match TRBD1. CDR3 nucleotides: TGTGCCAGCAGATACACAGGGGGCAACACTGAAGCTTTCTTT. This encodes CASRYTGGNTEAFF. The full variable domain, rest sourced from reference TRBV28 and TRBJ1-1, is DVKVTQSSRYLVKRTGEKVFLECVQDMDHENMFWYRQDPGLGLRLIYFSYDVKMKEKGDIPEGYSVSREKKERFSLILESASTNQTSMYLCASRYTGGNTEAFFGQGTRLTVV.